These 29 T cell receptor beta chains originate from one sample sequenced in a study of metastatic and nonmetastatic thyroid tumors. No patient received treatment before thyroid surgery. TCRdb used MiXCR to call clones anew from the PCR reads. Seen here are around 25,000 clones, approximately 24% observed once, and the top ten hold 5% to 7%. The sequenced sample consisted of blood. The receptors stem from a female donor with papillary thyroid cancer or a benign thyroid nodule (not recorded which). Some clones in this sample may be carry-over from other donors' samples.

In its sample, this clone is medium-sized. The gene calls are TRBV19 and TRBJ2-7; unclear D gene. CDR1 and CDR2 (germline): LNHDA, SQIVND (reference sequence). The germline V and J ends were trimmed by 7 bases and 2 bases, with 21 bases remaining between them. The CDR3 consists of 16 residues. The CDR3: CASTGTDGPQPYEQYF. The CDR3 nucleotides are TGTGCCAGTACCGGAACAGACGGCCCCCAACCCTACGAGCAGTACTTC.

This clone was detected only a few times. Relative to the germline gene, one junction end is altered; a read error may explain this. The chain employs TRBV20-1 and TRBJ1-5; 8 bases agree with TRBD1. Germline CDR1 reads DFQATT; CDR2 reads SNEGSKA (reference sequence). The CDR3 is made up of 16 amino acids. The CDR3 reads CSATSGQGRSNQPQNF. The CDR3 nucleotides are TGCAGTGCTACCAGCGGACAGGGCCGAAGCAATCAGCCCCAGAACTTT.

This clone was observed once. This rearrangement joins TRBV20-1 to TRBJ2-5, with D possibly matching TRBD2 (6 bases). The CDR3 spans 16 residues. Trimming removed 5 bases from V and 2 bases from J, with 21 bases in between. Per germline, CDR1 DFQATT and CDR2 SNEGSKA (reference sequence). Here the CDR3 DNA reads TGCAGTGCTCGGAGCTGGAGGGCCTGGGGTCAAGAGACCCAGTACTTC. Its translation is CSARSWRAWGQETQYF.

Notes on this clone: This clone may be a read error of a much larger clone one base away. The chain uses TRBV20-1 and TRBJ1-4, with unresolved D. Germline V gene sequence: CDR1 DFQATT, CDR2 SNEGSKA (reference sequence). The CDR3 extends over 12 amino acids. Here the CDR3 reads CSAPKRREKLFF. CDR3 nucleotide sequence: TGCAGCGCCCCGAAGAGGCGTGAAAAACTGTTTTTT.

This clone has more than one count but fewer than ten. An end of the junction does not agree with germline; a read error may underlie this. The sample carries other DNA sequences with the same CDR3. V and J are TRBV6-2 or TRBV6-3 and TRBJ1-6; D unresolved. Germline loops: CDR1 MNHEY, CDR2 SVGEGT. The CDR3 totals 13 residues. The CDR3 sequence is CASSYREISPLHF. The DNA of the CDR3 is TGTGCCAGCAGTTACCGGGAGATTTCGCCCCTCCATTTT.

The genes are TRBV20-1 and TRBJ2-5; D unresolved. This CDR3 is 14 amino acids long. Germline CDR1 reads DFQATT; CDR2 reads SNEGSKA (reference sequence). The V gene lost 0 bases and the J gene lost 5 bases, with 13 bases spanning the gap. The CDR3 loop is CSARDWVGRETQYF. CDR3 DNA: TGCAGTGCTAGAGATTGGGTTGGCCGGGAGACCCAGTACTTC.

This chain joins TRBV3-1 and TRBJ1-2; a weak D match, TRBD1 (5 bases). Trimming left V 4 bases short and J 2 bases short, with 11 bases between. Germline CDR1 and CDR2: LGHDT and YNNKEL (reference sequence). The CDR3 is 14 residues long. In DNA, the CDR3 is TGTGCCAGCAGCCCCCGCGGGGCAAACTATGGCTACACCTTC. It is translated as CASSPRGANYGYTF.

The chain has TRBV20-1 and TRBJ2-1; D call uncertain. V shed 3 bases and J shed 5 bases, with 2 bases lying between them. The CDR3 spans 10 residues. Looked up from germline, CDR1 is DFQATT and CDR2 is SNEGSKA (reference sequence). The CDR3 region is CSASNNEQFF. In DNA, the CDR3 is TGCAGTGCTAGCAACAATGAGCAGTTCTTC.

By sample fraction, this clone is medium-sized. The chain recombines TRBV15 with TRBJ1-6; no firm D call. This CDR3 has 13 amino acids. V lost 5 bases and J 4 bases, leaving 6 bases between the germline ends. Germline V lookup: CDR1 LNHNV, CDR2 YYDKDF (reference sequence). The CDR3 reads CATSQEYNSPLHF. The CDR3 DNA reads as TGTGCCACCAGCCAGGAATATAATTCACCCCTCCACTTT. Full variable domain (outside the CDR3, taken from reference TRBV15 and TRBJ1-6): DAMVIQNPRYQVTQFGKPVTLSCSQTLNHNVMYWYQQKSSQAPKLLFHYYDKDFNNEADTPDNFQSRRPNTSFCFLDIRSPGLGDTAMYLCATSQEYNSPLHFGNGTRLTVT.

This clone was found many times. The rearrangement joins TRBV7-3 to TRBJ1-1; D perhaps matches TRBD1 (6 bases). V lost 5 bases, J lost 4 bases, and 20 bases lay in between. Germline V gene sequence: CDR1 SGHTA, CDR2 FQGTGA. CDR3 size: 16 residues. DNA for the CDR3: TGTGCCAGCAGCCAACAGGGTCCGTGGCCTGCCACTGAAGCTTTCTTT. Its translation: CASSQQGPWPATEAFF.

The rearrangement uses TRBV15 and TRBJ1-5; D unclear. V was shortened by 0 bases and J by 0 bases, with 18 bases between the two germline ends. CDR3 size: 19 residues. Germline values: CDR1 LNHNV, CDR2 YYDKDF (reference sequence). CDR3 protein: CATSRDVARRMYSNQPQHF. Here the CDR3 DNA reads TGTGCCACCAGCAGAGATGTGGCCAGGAGGATGTATAGCAATCAGCCCCAGCATTTT. The entire variable domain, with the rest obtained from reference TRBV15 and TRBJ1-5, is as follows: DAMVIQNPRYQVTQFGKPVTLSCSQTLNHNVMYWYQQKSSQAPKLLFHYYDKDFNNEADTPDNFQSRRPNTSFCFLDIRSPGLGDTAMYLCATSRDVARRMYSNQPQHFGDGTRLSIL.

Concerning this clone itself: Other DNA sequences of this sample code for an identical CDR3. V is TRBV28 and J is TRBJ1-1; D remains ambiguous. Germline V gives CDR1 MDHEN, CDR2 SYDVKM. The CDR3 is made up of 14 amino acids. The germline V and J ends were trimmed by 10 bases and 2 bases, with 17 bases remaining between them. CDR3 bases: TGTGCCACCGGCCCGGGGAGACTCAACACTGAAGCTTTCTTT. Translated: CATGPGRLNTEAFF.

This clone was counted between two and nine times. V is TRBV6-2 or TRBV6-3 and J is TRBJ2-1; 11 bases agree with TRBD2. Trimming took 2 bases from V and 9 from J; bases not matched to a gene: 6. CDR1 is MNHEY and CDR2 is SVGEGT in the germline V gene. CDR3 length: 15 amino acids. In DNA, the CDR3 is TGTGCCAGCAGTTACGGGACTAGCGGTAGCAGTGAGCAGTTCTTC. Translated: CASSYGTSGSSEQFF.

A word on this clone: In this CDR3 the conserved last residue, phenylalanine or tryptophan, is missing, so a read error is likely. The chain has TRBV11-3 and TRBJ1-2, with D possibly being TRBD1 (6 bases). V lost 5 bases to trimming and J lost 0 bases, with 16 bases between them. This CDR3 contains 16 residues. The V gene's germline CDR1 is SGHNT and CDR2 YENEEA. DNA for the CDR3: TGTGCCAGCAGCGGGCGGGGGGGCACAGCTAACTATGGCTACACCTCC. This sequence encodes CASSGRGGTANYGYTS.

The chain couples TRBV20-1 to TRBJ2-1; maybe TRBD1 (7 bases). The germline V gene encodes CDR1 DFQATT and CDR2 SNEGSKA (reference sequence). The CDR3 totals 13 residues. CDR3 nucleotide sequence: TGCCCATGGCAGGGGGGACCTAGGTGTGAGCAGTTCTTC. Protein product: CPWQGGPRCEQFF.

With regard to this clone: Since a much larger clone is just one base distant, this may be a read error. The chain joins TRBV10-3 to TRBJ1-2; 8 bases align to TRBD1. This CDR3 is 14 amino acids long. Germline CDR1 reads ENHRY; CDR2 reads SYGVKD. Trimming took 8 bases from V and 5 from J; bases not matched to a gene: 10. The CDR3 reads CAIGLDRDLYGYTF. The DNA for the CDR3 is TGTGCCATCGGATTGGACAGGGACCTGTATGGCTACACCTTC.

V usage is TRBV2 and J usage is TRBJ2-7; no clear D. CDR3 length: 10 residues. CDR1 SNHLY and CDR2 FYNNEI come from the germline V gene. CDR3 in DNA: TGTGCCAGCCGAAGGCTCGAGCTGTACGTC. It codes for CASRRLELYV.

This clone rates as medium-sized. V is TRBV19 and J is TRBJ1-5; no reliable D call. The V end lost 2 bases, the J end lost 1 base, and 9 bases lay between the germline ends. The CDR3 covers 15 residues. Germline CDR1 LNHDA, CDR2 SQIVND (reference sequence). The CDR3 bases are TGTGCCAGTAGTATAAGTAGGGAGAGCAATCAGCCCCAGCATTTT. Its translation is CASSISRESNQPQHF.

This clone was observed at least ten times. This chain links TRBV5-6 with TRBJ2-5, with D maybe TRBD1 (5 bases). The CDR3 is made up of 15 amino acids. The V end lost 2 bases, the J end lost 4 bases, and 15 bases lay between the germline ends. Per germline, CDR1 SGHDT and CDR2 YYEEEE. The CDR3 loop is CASSLVGQGGETQYF. CDR3 in DNA: TGTGCCAGCAGCTTAGTCGGCCAGGGTGGAGAGACCCAGTACTTC. Complete variable domain (other parts from reference TRBV5-6 and TRBJ2-5): DAGVTQSPTHLIKTRGQQVTLRCSPKSGHDTVSWYQQALGQGPQFIFQYYEEEERQRGNFPDRFSGHQFPNYSSELNVNALLLGDSALYLCASSLVGQGGETQYFGPGTRLLVL.

The chain links TRBV3-1 to TRBJ1-6; possibly TRBD1 for D (5 bases). Trimming left V 8 bases short and J 6 bases short, with 11 bases between. The length of the CDR3 is 13 residues. Germline V gene sequence: CDR1 LGHDT, CDR2 YNNKEL (reference sequence). CDR3 sequence: CASGRQPNSPLHF. Here the CDR3 DNA reads TGTGCCAGCGGGAGACAGCCTAATTCACCCCTCCACTTT.

This clone showed up just a few times. The V and J genes are TRBV12-3 or TRBV12-4 and TRBJ2-1; D remains unclear. V gave up 5 bases and J gave up 4 bases, with 15 bases separating them. The CDR3 runs to 15 residues. The CDR3 spells CASSEREVRYNEQFF. In DNA form, the CDR3 reads TGTGCCAGCAGTGAGCGTGAGGTCCGGTACAATGAGCAGTTCTTC.

There are many counts of this clone. The chain links TRBV2 to TRBJ1-6; no firm D call. V dropped 3 bases and J dropped 7 bases, with 10 bases sitting between them. There are 14 residues in the CDR3. Germline V gene data show CDR1 as SNHLY and CDR2 as FYNNEI. The CDR3 reads CASSDKRLNSPLHF. The CDR3 DNA follows: TGTGCCAGCAGTGATAAACGCCTCAATTCACCCCTCCACTTT.

This clone was counted a few times. This chain joins TRBV29-1 and TRBJ2-1, with 11 bases aligning to TRBD1. This CDR3 comprises 16 residues. Germline lookup yields CDR1 SQVTM and CDR2 ANQGSEA. V lost 3 bases, J lost 3 bases, and 7 bases stayed unmatched. CDR3 DNA: TGCAGCGTTGACCTCGGGACAGGGGGATTCTACAATGAGCAGTTCTTC. Amino acids: CSVDLGTGGFYNEQFF.

This clone is medium-sized within its sample. The J gene is TRBJ1-1, the V gene TRBV19, with D possibly matching TRBD1 (5 bases). CDR1 LNHDA and CDR2 SQIVND come from the germline V gene (reference sequence). The CDR3 has 15 residues. V was trimmed by 1 base and J by 2 bases, leaving 11 bases between them. CDR3 in DNA: TGTGCCAGTAGTATAGCGGGTGGGGGAAACACTGAAGCTTTCTTT. It specifies CASSIAGGGNTEAFF.

This chain connects TRBV5-1 to TRBJ1-6, with D tentatively TRBD1 (6 bases). CDR1 and CDR2 (germline): SGHRS, YFSETQ. CDR3 size: 13 residues. V dropped 7 bases and J dropped 10 bases, with 15 bases sitting between them. This chain's CDR3 is CASGGGGNSPLHF. The CDR3 DNA sequence: TGCGCCAGCGGAGGGGGGGGCAACTCACCCCTCCACTTT.

The CDR3 region is CASRYNRTDTQYF. Written as DNA, the CDR3 is TGTGCCAGCAGGTACAATCGGACAGATACGCAGTATTTT. The chain uses TRBV7-9 and TRBJ2-3; D remains ambiguous. Germline V gene data show CDR1 as SEHNR and CDR2 as FQNEAQ (reference sequence). V was cut by 6 bases and J by 3 bases, with 10 bases left in between. This CDR3 has 13 amino acids. Combining the CDR3 with reference TRBV7-9 and TRBJ2-3 gives the whole variable domain DTGVSQNPRHKITKRGQNVTFRCDPISEHNRLYWYRQTLGQGPEFLTYFQNEAQLEKSRLLSDRFSAERPKGSFSTLEIQRTEQGDSAMYLCASRYNRTDTQYFGPGTRLTVL.

The chain has TRBV28 and TRBJ1-4, with TRBD1 as a possible D gene (6 bases). The CDR3 runs 13 residues. The V gene lost 5 bases and the J gene lost 6 bases, with 10 bases spanning the gap. The germline V gene encodes CDR1 MDHEN and CDR2 SYDVKM. CDR3 in amino acids: CASSRYRDEKLFF. Here the CDR3 DNA reads TGTGCCAGCAGTCGGTACAGGGATGAAAAACTGTTTTTT.

The rearrangement joins TRBV6-9 to TRBJ1-3; D remains ambiguous. V was pared by 1 base and J by 4 bases, with 11 bases between. The CDR3 is made up of 15 amino acids. Germline assignment: CDR1 MNHGY and CDR2 SVAAGI. CDR3 region: CASSYFGDGGNTIYF. CDR3 nucleotides: TGTGCCAGCAGTTATTTCGGGGATGGGGGAAACACCATATATTTT.

This clone has ten or more counts. An end of the junction differs from the germline gene, which may be a read error. CDR3: CASSLVRGGRETQYF. CDR3 nucleotide sequence: TGTGCTAGCAGCTTAGTCAGGGGAGGTCGTGAGACCCAGTACTTC. The chain uses TRBV7-7 and TRBJ2-5, with D possibly being TRBD1 or TRBD2 (6 bases each). CDR3 length: 15 residues. From germline, CDR1 is SSHAT and CDR2 FNYEAQ (reference sequence).